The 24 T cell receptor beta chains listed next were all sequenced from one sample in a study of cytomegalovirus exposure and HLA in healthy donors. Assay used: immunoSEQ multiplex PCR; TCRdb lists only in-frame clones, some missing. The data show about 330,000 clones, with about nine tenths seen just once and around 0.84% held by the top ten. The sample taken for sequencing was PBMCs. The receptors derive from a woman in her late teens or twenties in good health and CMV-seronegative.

CDR3 nucleotide sequence: TGCGCCAGCAGCCAGCAACTAGCTTCCTCCTACGAGCAGTACTTC. Translated, it gives CASSQQLASSYEQYF. This chain links TRBV4-3 with TRBJ2-7; tentative D call: TRBD2 (6 bases). This CDR3 spans 15 amino acids. Per the germline V gene, CDR1 is LGHNA and CDR2 is YSLEER. The V and J ends lost 3 bases and 0 bases respectively, with 12 bases between them.

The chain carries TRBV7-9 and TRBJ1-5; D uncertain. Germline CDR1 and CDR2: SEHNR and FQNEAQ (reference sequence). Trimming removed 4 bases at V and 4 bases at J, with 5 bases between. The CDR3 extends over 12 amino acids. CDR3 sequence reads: CASSWQNQPQHF. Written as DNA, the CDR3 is TGTGCCAGCAGCTGGCAGAATCAGCCCCAGCATTTT.

The CDR3 loop is CASSLGASGIYNEQFF. The CDR3 nucleotides are TGCGCCAGCAGCTTGGGGGCCAGCGGAATATACAATGAGCAGTTCTTC. V usage is TRBV5-1 and J usage is TRBJ2-1, with D possibly being TRBD2 (5 bases). Germline V gene sequence: CDR1 SGHRS, CDR2 YFSETQ. The CDR3 contains 16 residues. V lost 0 bases and J 4 bases, leaving 14 bases between the germline ends.

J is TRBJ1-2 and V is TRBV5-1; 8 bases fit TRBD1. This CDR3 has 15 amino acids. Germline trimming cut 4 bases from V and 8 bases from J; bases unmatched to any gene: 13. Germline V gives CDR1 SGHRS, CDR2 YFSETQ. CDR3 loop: CASSHGQGAGVGYTF. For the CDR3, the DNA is TGCGCCAGCAGCCATGGACAGGGCGCGGGGGTCGGCTACACCTTC.

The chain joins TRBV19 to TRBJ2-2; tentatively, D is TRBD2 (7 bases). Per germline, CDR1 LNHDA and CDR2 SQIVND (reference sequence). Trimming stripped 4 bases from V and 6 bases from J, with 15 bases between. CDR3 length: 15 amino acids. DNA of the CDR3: TGTGCCAGTAGTAGCGCGGGGGCGCGAGCCGGGGAGCTGTTTTTT. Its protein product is CASSSAGARAGELFF.

The CDR3 region has the DNA TGTGCCAGCAGTCTGGACAACTACGAGCAGTACTTC. It yields the protein CASSLDNYEQYF. This chain joins TRBV28 and TRBJ2-7; TRBD1 is a possible D gene (5 bases). The CDR3 length is 12 residues. Germline CDR1 MDHEN, CDR2 SYDVKM. Between the trimmed V and J ends, which lost 5 bases and 3 bases, there was a span of 8 bases.

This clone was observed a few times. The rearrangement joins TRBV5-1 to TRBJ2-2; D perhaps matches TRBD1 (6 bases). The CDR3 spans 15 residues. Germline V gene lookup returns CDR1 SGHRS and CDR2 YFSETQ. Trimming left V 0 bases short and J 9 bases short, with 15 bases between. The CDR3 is CASSLAGTLGRELFF. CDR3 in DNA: TGCGCCAGCAGCTTGGCCGGGACACTTGGCCGGGAGCTGTTTTTT. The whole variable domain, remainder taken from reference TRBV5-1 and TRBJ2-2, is KAGVTQTPRYLIKTRGQQVTLSCSPISGHRSVSWYQQTPGQGLQFLFEYFSETQRNKGNFPGRFSGRQFSNSRSEMNVSTLELGDSALYLCASSLAGTLGRELFFGEGSRLTVL.

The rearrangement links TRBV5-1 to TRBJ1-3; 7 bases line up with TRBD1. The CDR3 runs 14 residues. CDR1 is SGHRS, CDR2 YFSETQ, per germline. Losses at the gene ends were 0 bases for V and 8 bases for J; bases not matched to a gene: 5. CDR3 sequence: CASSLARDRDTIYF. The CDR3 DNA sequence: TGCGCCAGCAGCTTGGCTCGGGACAGAGACACCATATATTTT.

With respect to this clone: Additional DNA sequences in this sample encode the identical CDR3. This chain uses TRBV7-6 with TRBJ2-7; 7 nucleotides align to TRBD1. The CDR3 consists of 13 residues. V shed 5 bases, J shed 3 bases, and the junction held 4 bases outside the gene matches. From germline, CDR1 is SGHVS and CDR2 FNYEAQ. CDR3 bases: TGTGCCAGCAGCCTTGGACAGGACTACGAGCAGTACTTC. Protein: CASSLGQDYEQYF.

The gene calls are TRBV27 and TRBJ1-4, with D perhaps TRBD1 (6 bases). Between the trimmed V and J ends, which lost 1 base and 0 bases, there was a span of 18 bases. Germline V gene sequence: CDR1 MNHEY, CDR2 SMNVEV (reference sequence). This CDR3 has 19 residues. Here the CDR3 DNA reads TGTGCCAGCAGTTTATGGGGGGCCACGGGAGGGTCAACTAATGAAAAACTGTTTTTT. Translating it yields CASSLWGATGGSTNEKLFF.

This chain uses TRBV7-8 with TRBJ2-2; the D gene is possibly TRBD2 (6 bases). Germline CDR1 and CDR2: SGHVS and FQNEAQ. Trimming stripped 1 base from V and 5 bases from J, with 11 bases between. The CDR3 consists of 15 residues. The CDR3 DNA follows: TGTGCCAGCAGCTTAGTGGTCCGGGGGACCGGGGAGCTGTTTTTT. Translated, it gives CASSLVVRGTGELFF.

The CDR3 DNA reads TGTGCCAGCAAAGGGAGTGGGGCTGAAGCTTTCTTT. Amino acids: CASKGSGAEAFF. V and J are TRBV25-1 and TRBJ1-1; D unresolved. Trimming removed 7 bases at V and 6 bases at J, with 12 bases between. This CDR3 region has 12 residues. Germline assignment: CDR1 MGHDK and CDR2 SYGVNS.

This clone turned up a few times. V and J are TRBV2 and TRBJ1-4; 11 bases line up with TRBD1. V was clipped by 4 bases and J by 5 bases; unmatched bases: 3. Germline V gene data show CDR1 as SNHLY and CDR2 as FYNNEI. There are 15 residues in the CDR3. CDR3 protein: CASSVGDRGNEKLFF. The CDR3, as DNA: TGTGCCAGCAGTGTGGGGGACAGGGGGAATGAAAAACTGTTTTTT.

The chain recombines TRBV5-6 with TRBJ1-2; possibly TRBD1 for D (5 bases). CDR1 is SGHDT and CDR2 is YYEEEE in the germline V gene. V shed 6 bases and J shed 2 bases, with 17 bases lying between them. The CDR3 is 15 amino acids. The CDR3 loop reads CASTLTPAGNYGYTF. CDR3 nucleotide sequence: TGTGCCAGCACCCTCACCCCTGCAGGGAACTATGGCTACACCTTC.

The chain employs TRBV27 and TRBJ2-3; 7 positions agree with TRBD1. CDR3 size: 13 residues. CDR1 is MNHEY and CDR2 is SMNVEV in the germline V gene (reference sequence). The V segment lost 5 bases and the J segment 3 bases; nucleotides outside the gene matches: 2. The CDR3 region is CASSPTGTDTQYF. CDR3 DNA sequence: TGTGCCAGCAGTCCGACAGGGACAGATACGCAGTATTTT.

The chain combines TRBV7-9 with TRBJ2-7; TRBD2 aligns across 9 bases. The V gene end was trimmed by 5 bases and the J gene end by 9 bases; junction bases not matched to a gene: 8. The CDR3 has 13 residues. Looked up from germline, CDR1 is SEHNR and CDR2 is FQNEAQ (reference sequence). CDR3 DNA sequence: TGTGCCAGCAGCCTCGGCGGGAGGGAAGGGCAGTACTTC. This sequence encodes CASSLGGREGQYF.

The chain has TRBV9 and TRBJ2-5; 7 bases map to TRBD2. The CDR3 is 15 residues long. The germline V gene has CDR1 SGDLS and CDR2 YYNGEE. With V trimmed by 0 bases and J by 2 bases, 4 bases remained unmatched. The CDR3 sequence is CASSVAGLTQETQYF. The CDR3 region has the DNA TGTGCCAGCAGCGTAGCGGGACTAACACAAGAGACCCAGTACTTC.

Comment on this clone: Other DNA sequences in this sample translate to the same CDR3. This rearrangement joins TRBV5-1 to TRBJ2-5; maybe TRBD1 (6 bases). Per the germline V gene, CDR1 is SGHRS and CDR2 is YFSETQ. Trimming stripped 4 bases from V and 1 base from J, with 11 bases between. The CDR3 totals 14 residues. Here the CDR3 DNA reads TGCGCCAGCAGCCGTACAGGGAGCCAAGAGACCCAGTACTTC. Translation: CASSRTGSQETQYF.

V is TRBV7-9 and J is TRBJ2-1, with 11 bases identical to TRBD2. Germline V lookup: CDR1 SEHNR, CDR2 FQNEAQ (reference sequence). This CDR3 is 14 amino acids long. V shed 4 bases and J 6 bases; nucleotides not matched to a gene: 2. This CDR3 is CASSSSGRPNEQFF. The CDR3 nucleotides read TGTGCCAGCAGCTCTAGCGGGAGGCCCAATGAGCAGTTCTTC.

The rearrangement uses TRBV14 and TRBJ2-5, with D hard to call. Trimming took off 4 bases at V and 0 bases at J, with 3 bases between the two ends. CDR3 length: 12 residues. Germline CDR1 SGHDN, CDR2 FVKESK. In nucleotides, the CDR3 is TGTGCCAGCAGCCCGGACCAAGAGACCCAGTACTTC. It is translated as CASSPDQETQYF.

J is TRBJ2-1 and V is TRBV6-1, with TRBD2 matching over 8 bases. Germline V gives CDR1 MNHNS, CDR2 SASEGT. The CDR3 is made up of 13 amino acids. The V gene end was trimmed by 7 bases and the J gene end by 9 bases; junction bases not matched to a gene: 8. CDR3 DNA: TGTGCCAGCAAGAAGCGGGAGTGGCGTGAGCAGTTCTTC. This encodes CASKKREWREQFF.

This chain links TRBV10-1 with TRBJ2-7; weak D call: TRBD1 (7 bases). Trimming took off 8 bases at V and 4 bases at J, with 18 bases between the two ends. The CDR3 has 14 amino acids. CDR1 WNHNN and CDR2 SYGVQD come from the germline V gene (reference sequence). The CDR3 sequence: CASRGGGFRYEQYF. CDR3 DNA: TGCGCCAGCCGCGGAGGGGGCTTCAGGTACGAGCAGTACTTC.

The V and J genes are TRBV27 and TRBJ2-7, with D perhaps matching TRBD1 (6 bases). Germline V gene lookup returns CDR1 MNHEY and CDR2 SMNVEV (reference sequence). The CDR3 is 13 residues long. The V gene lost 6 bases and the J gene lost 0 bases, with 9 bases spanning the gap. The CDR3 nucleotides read TGTGCCAGCAGGCCAGGGGCCTCCTACGAGCAGTACTTC. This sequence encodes CASRPGASYEQYF.

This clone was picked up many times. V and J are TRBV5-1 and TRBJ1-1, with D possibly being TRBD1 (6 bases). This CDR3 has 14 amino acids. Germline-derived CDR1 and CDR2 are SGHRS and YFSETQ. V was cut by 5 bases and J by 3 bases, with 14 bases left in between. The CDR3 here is CASSPRGSDTEAFF. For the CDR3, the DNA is TGCGCCAGCAGTCCTAGGGGGAGTGACACTGAAGCTTTCTTT. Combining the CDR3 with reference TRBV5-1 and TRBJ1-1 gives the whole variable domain KAGVTQTPRYLIKTRGQQVTLSCSPISGHRSVSWYQQTPGQGLQFLFEYFSETQRNKGNFPGRFSGRQFSNSRSEMNVSTLELGDSALYLCASSPRGSDTEAFFGQGTRLTVV.